The 11 T cell receptor beta chains below were found in one sample sequenced in a study of T cell responses to AZD1222 COVID-19 vaccine. Assay used: immunoSEQ multiplex PCR; TCRdb lists only in-frame clones, some missing. The data hold fewer than 200,000 clones, with around 90% observed a single time. The specimen was peripheral blood, collected 28 days after the second AZD1222 dose. These receptors originate from an adult who received the AZD1222 COVID-19 vaccine.

This clone showed up just once. The rearrangement links TRBV27 to TRBJ1-1, with 7 bases aligning to TRBD1. The V segment lost 5 bases and the J segment 5 bases; nucleotides outside the gene matches: 8. The CDR3 is made up of 14 amino acids. CDR1 and CDR2 from the germline V gene are MNHEY and SMNVEV (reference sequence). The CDR3 spells CASSPRGQGTEAFF. CDR3 sequence (DNA): TGTGCCAGCAGTCCAAGGGGGCAGGGGACTGAAGCTTTCTTT.

CDR3 nucleotides: TGTGCCAGCAGTCCCCGGGACAGGGTCTCCTACGAGCAGTACTTC. Translating it yields CASSPRDRVSYEQYF. The genes are TRBV6-2 or TRBV6-3 and TRBJ2-7; TRBD1 agrees at 9 bases. Germline V gives CDR1 MNHEY, CDR2 SVGEGT. With V trimmed by 5 bases and J by 0 bases, 5 bases remained unmatched. The CDR3 extends over 15 amino acids.

The chain is built from TRBV7-2 and TRBJ2-7; a weak D match, TRBD1 (5 bases). This CDR3 has 15 amino acids. Germline V lookup: CDR1 SGHTA, CDR2 FQGNSA. The V end was cut by 5 bases, the J end by 2 bases, with 16 bases between. The CDR3, as DNA: TGTGCCAGCAGCGCCGGGCAGGGAAGGACCTACGAGCAGTACTTC. Translating gives CASSAGQGRTYEQYF.

This chain joins TRBV7-2 and TRBJ2-7, with 8 bases identical to TRBD2. J lost 4 bases, V lost 5 bases, and 10 bases had no gene match. The CDR3 runs to 15 residues. Per the germline V gene, CDR1 is SGHTA and CDR2 is FQGNSA. CDR3 DNA: TGTGCCAGCAGCCCAGGCAGCGGGAGCCTATACGAGCAGTACTTC. Translating it yields CASSPGSGSLYEQYF.

DNA of the CDR3: TGTGCCAGCAGTGTTGGGAGGTATGGCTACACCTTC. It translates to CASSVGRYGYTF. This sequence joins TRBV2 and TRBJ1-2; D is undetermined. The CDR3 sequence is 12 residues long. CDR1 and CDR2 (germline): SNHLY, FYNNEI. Trimming cost V 4 bases and J 5 bases, with 8 bases left between them.

The chain is built from TRBV7-6 and TRBJ1-5; 11 bases line up with TRBD1. Germline values: CDR1 SGHVS, CDR2 FNYEAQ. The ends lost 5 bases at V and 6 bases at J; junction bases unmatched: 6. This CDR3 region has 15 residues. The CDR3 here is CASSLGDRGTQPQHF. The CDR3 DNA follows: TGTGCCAGCAGCCTTGGGGACAGGGGGACTCAGCCCCAGCATTTT.

The chain is built from TRBV27 and TRBJ1-5, with a tentative D call TRBD1 (5 bases). Germline assignment: CDR1 MNHEY and CDR2 SMNVEV (reference sequence). Trimming cost V 2 bases and J 4 bases, with 15 bases left between them. This CDR3 contains 16 residues. DNA of the CDR3: TGTGCCAGCAGTTTAAGGGCAGGGAATGGGAATCAGCCCCAGCATTTT. Translating it yields CASSLRAGNGNQPQHF.

This chain joins TRBV5-1 and TRBJ2-7; D is ambiguous. The CDR3 length is 15 residues. Trimming took off 0 bases at V and 0 bases at J, with 10 bases between the two ends. Per the germline V gene, CDR1 is SGHRS and CDR2 is YFSETQ. CDR3 sequence (DNA): TGCGCCAGCAGCTTGGCGTTACAAGCCTCCTACGAGCAGTACTTC. Protein: CASSLALQASYEQYF.

The chain has TRBV7-2 and TRBJ1-3; 7 bases match TRBD1. The CDR3 has 16 residues. The germline gives CDR1 SGHTA, CDR2 FQGNSA. V was pared by 0 bases and J by 0 bases, with 2 bases of the junction left unmatched. The CDR3 loop reads CASSLARQGSGNTIYF. The CDR3 nucleotides read TGTGCCAGCAGCTTAGCTAGACAGGGCTCTGGAAACACCATATATTTT.

The table lists this clone with a count of one. The rearrangement uses TRBV6-4 and TRBJ2-2; D might be TRBD2 (5 bases). There are 15 residues in the CDR3. The germline V and J ends were trimmed by 6 bases and 2 bases, with 13 bases remaining between them. Germline V gene sequence: CDR1 MRHNA, CDR2 SNTAGT. The CDR3 loop is CASRSDLANTGELFF. The CDR3 nucleotides are TGTGCCAGCAGATCGGACTTGGCAAACACCGGGGAGCTGTTTTTT.

This chain uses TRBV7-2 with TRBJ2-5, with D possibly TRBD2 on 5 matching bases. The germline V gene encodes CDR1 SGHTA and CDR2 FQGNSA. The CDR3 is made up of 14 amino acids. Trimming left V 0 bases short and J 7 bases short, with 12 bases between. For the CDR3, the DNA is TGTGCCAGCAGCTTAGCGATAGGTCGGGGGACCCAGTACTTC. Amino acids: CASSLAIGRGTQYF.